What follows is one TCR beta chain and its context. Its antigen is unidentified. The data were taken from a study of cytomegalovirus exposure and HLA in healthy donors. Notes on the study in general: Per a later analysis, HLA-associated TCR beta chains showed more clonal expansion than other, equally common TCR beta chains. The study labeled under 200 TCR beta chains cytomegalovirus-associated. In an earlier analysis, productive rearrangement rates for most beta V segments clustered near 87% or 30%.

Primers: 60 Vbeta forward and 13 Jbeta reverse. Profiled with immunoSEQ multiplex PCR; TCRdb holds only in-frame clones, not every one. This sample's clone table lists over 100,000 clones. The V gene lost 6 bases and the J gene lost 7 bases, with 18 bases spanning the gap. The CDR3 is 15 amino acids. CDR1 is MDHEN, CDR2 SYDVKM, per germline. The clonotype was recovered from a woman between 35 and 50 years old in good health and CMV-seropositive. The chain couples TRBV28 to TRBJ1-4; D unresolved. Sample: PBMCs. DNA of the CDR3: TGTGCCAGCAGCTCAACCGGGTCCGGGAGTGAAAAACTGTTTTTT. The encoded protein is CASSSTGSGSEKLFF.